The 14 T cell receptor beta chains below all came from one sample that was sequenced in a study of regulatory T cells in long-lasting Graves disease. Sample time point: newly diagnosed GD, antithyroid drugs for less than 3 months. TCR sequences were obtained from RNA taken from PBMCs. With iRepertoire HTBI primers and Arm-PCR of CDR3 regions, TCR beta libraries were built. MiXCR, applied by TCRdb to the multiplex PCR reads, yields one record per CDR3 protein. The top ten clones hold about 20% of a sample with 600,000 to 650,000 distinct CDR3 sequences, 15% to 20% of them seen once. This same sample was also part of a study on T cells in Graves' hyperthyroidism and ophthalmopathy.

Sequenced material: peripheral blood mononuclear cells (PBMCs), taken at new diagnosis, from a patient treated with antithyroid drugs. The receptors come from a young woman with Graves disease.

At least ten counts were recorded for this clonotype. The V and J genes are TRBV7-9 and TRBJ2-1; TRBD1 aligns across 8 bases. The CDR3 has 13 amino acids. The trim removed 10 bases at V and 1 base at J, leaving 3 bases unmatched. Germline CDR1 reads SEHNR; CDR2 reads FQNEAQ (reference sequence). The CDR3 protein is CAITGGSYNEQFF. The CDR3 DNA reads as TGTGCCATCACAGGGGGGTCCTACAATGAGCAGTTCTTC.

The chain joins TRBV24-1 to TRBJ2-2; 9 bases map to TRBD2. V was clipped by 9 bases and J by 5 bases; unmatched bases: 12. The CDR3 covers 16 residues. The germline CDR1 and CDR2 sequences are KGHDR and SFDVKD. DNA of the CDR3: TGTGCCACCTCGAGCGGGAGGTCCTCGAGGACCGGGGAGCTGTTTTTT. Its protein product is CATSSGRSSRTGELFF.

This clonotype was detected many times. The chain has TRBV6-1 and TRBJ1-2; D unresolved. CDR1 is MNHNS, CDR2 SASEGT, per germline. The length of the CDR3 is 12 residues. V was shortened by 8 bases and J by 3 bases, with 10 bases between the two germline ends. The CDR3 sequence: CASWALDYGYTF. In DNA, the CDR3 is TGTGCCAGCTGGGCGTTGGACTATGGCTACACCTTC.

This clonotype was seen more than once but under ten times. J is TRBJ1-1 and V is TRBV4-1; D is unresolved. Trimming took off 0 bases at V and 10 bases at J, with 6 bases between the two ends. The germline V gene encodes CDR1 MGHRA and CDR2 YSYEKL. The CDR3 spans 11 residues. The CDR3 sequence: CASSQERIAFF. The CDR3 DNA reads TGCGCCAGCAGCCAAGAAAGGATAGCTTTCTTT.

The chain uses TRBV18 and TRBJ1-1, with D maybe TRBD1 (5 bases). The V gene lost 3 bases and the J gene lost 6 bases, with 11 bases spanning the gap. CDR1 KGHSH and CDR2 LQKENI come from the germline V gene. The CDR3 is 13 amino acids. DNA for the CDR3: TGTGCCAGCTCACCGAACCGGGGGGCTGAAGCTTTCTTT. Translated: CASSPNRGAEAFF.

The table lists this clonotype with many counts. This sequence joins TRBV27 and TRBJ1-5; tentative D call: TRBD1 (6 bases). Trimming stripped 4 bases from V and 4 bases from J, with 14 bases between. This CDR3 is 15 amino acids long. Germline CDR1 reads MNHEY; CDR2 reads SMNVEV (reference sequence). The CDR3 sequence is CASSSFQGQNQPQHF. CDR3 in DNA: TGTGCCAGCAGTTCTTTTCAGGGGCAAAATCAGCCCCAGCATTTT.

This clonotype has more than one count but fewer than ten. The chain recombines TRBV7-9 with TRBJ2-2; a possible D gene is TRBD2 (6 bases). The length of the CDR3 is 14 residues. The V gene's germline CDR1 is SEHNR and CDR2 FQNEAQ (reference sequence). V was shortened by 10 bases and J by 4 bases, with 16 bases between the two germline ends. CDR3 residues: CAIPRGVSTGELFF. In DNA form, the CDR3 reads TGTGCCATACCGCGGGGCGTAAGCACCGGGGAGCTGTTTTTT.

V and J are TRBV12-3 or TRBV12-4 and TRBJ2-5; D is unclear. V gave up 1 base and J gave up 2 bases, with 5 bases separating them. CDR3 length: 13 amino acids. CDR3 sequence reads: CASSLGKQETQYF. The DNA for the CDR3 is TGTGCCAGCAGTTTAGGAAAGCAAGAGACCCAGTACTTC.

This clonotype was counted at least ten times. The chain uses TRBV7-2 and TRBJ1-1; no firm D call. Trimming removed 1 base from V and 3 bases from J, with 12 bases in between. The CDR3 is 15 residues long. Per the germline V gene, CDR1 is SGHTA and CDR2 is FQGNSA. Here the CDR3 reads CASSLVSRLDTEAFF. CDR3 nucleotides: TGTGCCAGCAGCTTAGTTTCCCGCCTGGACACTGAAGCTTTCTTT.

The rearrangement links TRBV20-1 to TRBJ2-3; the D gene is possibly TRBD2 (6 bases). This CDR3 has 15 amino acids. Trimming removed 5 bases from V and 2 bases from J, with 17 bases in between. Germline V gives CDR1 DFQATT, CDR2 SNEGSKA (reference sequence). CDR3 sequence reads: CSARKRRGPTDTQYF. The CDR3 bases are TGCAGTGCTCGTAAGCGGAGGGGTCCCACAGATACGCAGTATTTT.

Ten or more counts support this clonotype. This rearrangement joins TRBV28 to TRBJ1-2, with TRBD1 matching 7 bases. This CDR3 has 16 amino acids. From germline, CDR1 is MDHEN and CDR2 SYDVKM. Trimming removed 3 bases from V and 4 bases from J; junction bases left unmatched: 11. The DNA of the CDR3 is TGTGCCAGCAGTTTGCCAGGGGGTGTCGTGAGCTATGGCTACACCTTC. Its protein is CASSLPGGVVSYGYTF.

This clonotype was seen a few times. The chain carries TRBV5-5 and TRBJ1-2, with D maybe TRBD1 (6 bases). CDR3 length equals 13 residues. Germline CDR1 is SGHKS and CDR2 is YYEKEE (reference sequence). Trimming took 1 base from V and 8 from J, leaving 12 bases between them. This CDR3 is CASSLPGDRGYTF. DNA of the CDR3: TGTGCCAGCAGCTTGCCAGGGGACCGAGGCTACACCTTC.

This clonotype was detected ten times or more. V usage is TRBV12-3 or TRBV12-4 and J usage is TRBJ2-1; 8 nucleotides match TRBD2. Germline trimming cut 7 bases from V and 7 bases from J; bases unmatched to any gene: 6. The CDR3 loop spans 13 amino acids. The CDR3 loop reads CASTPSGRNEQFF. As DNA, the CDR3 is TGTGCCAGCACCCCGAGCGGGAGAAATGAGCAGTTCTTC.

The V and J genes are TRBV2 and TRBJ1-5; D call uncertain. V was clipped by 7 bases and J by 0 bases, with 13 bases between them. CDR1 is SNHLY, CDR2 FYNNEI, per germline. The CDR3 has 15 amino acids. The CDR3 nucleotides read TGTGCCAGCACTCTTGGGCCATCTAGCAATCAGCCCCAGCATTTT. This sequence encodes CASTLGPSSNQPQHF.